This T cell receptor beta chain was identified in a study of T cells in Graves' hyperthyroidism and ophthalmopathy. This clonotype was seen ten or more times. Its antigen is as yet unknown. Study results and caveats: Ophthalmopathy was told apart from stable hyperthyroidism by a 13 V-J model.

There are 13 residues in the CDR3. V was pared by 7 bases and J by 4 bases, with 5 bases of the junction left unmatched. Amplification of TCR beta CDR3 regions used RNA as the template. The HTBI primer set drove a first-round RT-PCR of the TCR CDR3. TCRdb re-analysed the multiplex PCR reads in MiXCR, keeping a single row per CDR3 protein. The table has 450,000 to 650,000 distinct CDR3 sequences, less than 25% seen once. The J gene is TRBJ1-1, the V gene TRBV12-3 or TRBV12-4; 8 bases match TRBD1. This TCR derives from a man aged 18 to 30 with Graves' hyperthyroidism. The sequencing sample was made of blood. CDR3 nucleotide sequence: TGTGCCAGCATACTTACAGGGGGCACTGAAGCTTTCTTT. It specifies CASILTGGTEAFF.